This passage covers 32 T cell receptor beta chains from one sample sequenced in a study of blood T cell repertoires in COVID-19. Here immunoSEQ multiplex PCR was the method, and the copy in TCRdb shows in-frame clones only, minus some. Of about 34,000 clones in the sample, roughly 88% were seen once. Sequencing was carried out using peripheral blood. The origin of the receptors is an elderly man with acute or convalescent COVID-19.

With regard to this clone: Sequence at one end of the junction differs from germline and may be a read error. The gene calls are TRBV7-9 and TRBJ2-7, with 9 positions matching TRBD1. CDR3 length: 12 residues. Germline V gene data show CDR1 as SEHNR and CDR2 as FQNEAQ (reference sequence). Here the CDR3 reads CASSLDGTGTTF. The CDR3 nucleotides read TGTGCCAGCAGCTTAGATGGGACAGGGACGACCTTC.

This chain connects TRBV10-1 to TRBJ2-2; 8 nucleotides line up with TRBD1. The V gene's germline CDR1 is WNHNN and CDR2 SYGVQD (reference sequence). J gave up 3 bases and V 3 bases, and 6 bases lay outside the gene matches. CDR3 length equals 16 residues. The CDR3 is CASSDLRDRYTGELFF. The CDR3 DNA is TGCGCCAGCAGTGATCTCCGGGACAGGTACACCGGGGAGCTGTTTTTT.

The CDR3 region is CASSQAPETGMNTEAFF. CDR3 DNA sequence: TGTGCCAGCAGCCAAGCCCCCGAGACAGGGATGAACACTGAAGCTTTCTTT. The chain is built from TRBV3-1 (or the pseudogene TRBV3-2) and TRBJ1-1, with TRBD1 identical over 7 bases. CDR1 is LGHDT, CDR2 YNNKEL, per germline (reference sequence). Trimming cost V 1 base and J 0 bases; bases outside gene matches: 8. This CDR3 spans 17 amino acids.

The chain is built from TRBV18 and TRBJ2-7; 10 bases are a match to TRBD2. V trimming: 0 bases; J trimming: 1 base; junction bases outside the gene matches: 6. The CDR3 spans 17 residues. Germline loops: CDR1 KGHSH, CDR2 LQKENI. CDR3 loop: CASSPPGLAGDSYEQYF. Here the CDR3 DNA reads TGTGCCAGCTCACCACCTGGGCTAGCGGGGGATTCCTACGAGCAGTACTTC.

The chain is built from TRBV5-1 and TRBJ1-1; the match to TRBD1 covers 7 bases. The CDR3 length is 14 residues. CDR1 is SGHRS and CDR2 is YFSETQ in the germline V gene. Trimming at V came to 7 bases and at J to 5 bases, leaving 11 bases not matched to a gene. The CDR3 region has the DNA TGCGCCAGCGCCAAACCGGGACAGCTGACTGAAGCTTTCTTT. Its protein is CASAKPGQLTEAFF.

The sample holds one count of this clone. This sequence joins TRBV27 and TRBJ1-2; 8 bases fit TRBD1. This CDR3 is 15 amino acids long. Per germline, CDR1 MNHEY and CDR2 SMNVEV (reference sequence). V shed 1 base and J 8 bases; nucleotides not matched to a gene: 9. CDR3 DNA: TGTGCCAGCAGTTTATACAGGGGGGGCGTTCGGGGCTACACCTTC. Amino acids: CASSLYRGGVRGYTF.

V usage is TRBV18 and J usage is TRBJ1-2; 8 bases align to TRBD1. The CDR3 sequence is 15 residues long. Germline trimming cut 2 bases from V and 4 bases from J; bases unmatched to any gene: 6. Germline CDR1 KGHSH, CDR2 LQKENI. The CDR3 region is CASSPNQGAFYGYTF. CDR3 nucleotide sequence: TGTGCCAGCTCACCAAATCAGGGGGCTTTCTATGGCTACACCTTC.

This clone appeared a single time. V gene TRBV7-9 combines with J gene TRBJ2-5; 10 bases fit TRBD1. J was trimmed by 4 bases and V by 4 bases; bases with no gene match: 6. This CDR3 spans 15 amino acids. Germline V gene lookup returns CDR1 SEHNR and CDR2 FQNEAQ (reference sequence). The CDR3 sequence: CASSSGQGSLETQYF. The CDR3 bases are TGTGCCAGCAGCTCGGGACAGGGGTCGTTAGAGACCCAGTACTTC.

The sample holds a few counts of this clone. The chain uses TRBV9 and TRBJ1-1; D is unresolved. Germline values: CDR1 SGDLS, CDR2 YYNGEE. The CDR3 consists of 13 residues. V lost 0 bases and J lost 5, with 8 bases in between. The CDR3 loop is CASSVAAGTEAFF. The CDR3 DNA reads TGTGCCAGCAGCGTAGCGGCGGGGACTGAAGCTTTCTTT.

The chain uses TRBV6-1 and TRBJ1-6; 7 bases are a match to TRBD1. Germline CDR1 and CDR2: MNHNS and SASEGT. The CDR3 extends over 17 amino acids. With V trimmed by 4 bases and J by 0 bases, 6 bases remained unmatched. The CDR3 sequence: CASSGGQASSYNSPLHF. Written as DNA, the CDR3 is TGTGCCAGCAGTGGTGGACAGGCCAGCTCCTATAATTCACCCCTCCACTTT.

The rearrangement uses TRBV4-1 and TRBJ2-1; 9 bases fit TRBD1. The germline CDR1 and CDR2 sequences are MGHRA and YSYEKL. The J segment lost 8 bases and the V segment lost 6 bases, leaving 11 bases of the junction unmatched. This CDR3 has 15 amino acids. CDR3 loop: CASRRPGQGSDEQFF. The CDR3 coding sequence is TGCGCCAGCAGGCGGCCGGGACAGGGAAGCGATGAGCAGTTCTTC.

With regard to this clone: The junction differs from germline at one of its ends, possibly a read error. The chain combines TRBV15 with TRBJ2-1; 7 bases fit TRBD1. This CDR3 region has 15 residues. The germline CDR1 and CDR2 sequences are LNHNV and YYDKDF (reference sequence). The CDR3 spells CATSRETGRWHEQFF. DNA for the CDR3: TGTGCCACCAGCCGAGAGACAGGGCGTTGGCATGAGCAGTTCTTC.

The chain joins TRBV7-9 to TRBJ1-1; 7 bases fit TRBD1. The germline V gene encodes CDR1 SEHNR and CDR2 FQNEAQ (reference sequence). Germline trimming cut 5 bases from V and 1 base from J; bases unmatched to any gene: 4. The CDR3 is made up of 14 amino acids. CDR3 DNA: TGTGCCAGCAGCGATGACAGGGCGAACACTGAAGCTTTCTTT. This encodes CASSDDRANTEAFF.

DNA for the CDR3: TGTGCCTGGAGTGGGATCGGGACAGCTAATGAGCAGTTCTTC. Residues: CAWSGIGTANEQFF. The genes are TRBV30 and TRBJ2-1, with 7 bases lining up with TRBD1. V lost 1 base, J lost 7 bases, and 7 bases stayed unmatched. This CDR3 has 14 residues. Per germline, CDR1 GTSNPN and CDR2 SVGIG (reference sequence).

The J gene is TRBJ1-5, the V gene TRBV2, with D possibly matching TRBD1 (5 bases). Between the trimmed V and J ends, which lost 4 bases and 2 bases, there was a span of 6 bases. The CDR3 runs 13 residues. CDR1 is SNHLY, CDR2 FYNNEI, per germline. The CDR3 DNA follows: TGTGCCAGCAGTGTCAGGGGCAATCAGCCCCAGCATTTT. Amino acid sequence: CASSVRGNQPQHF.

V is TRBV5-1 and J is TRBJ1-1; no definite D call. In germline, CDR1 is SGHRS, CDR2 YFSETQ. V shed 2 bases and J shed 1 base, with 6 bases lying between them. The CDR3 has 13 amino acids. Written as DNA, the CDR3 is TGCGCCAGCAGCTTCCACGGGAACACTGAAGCTTTCTTT. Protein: CASSFHGNTEAFF.

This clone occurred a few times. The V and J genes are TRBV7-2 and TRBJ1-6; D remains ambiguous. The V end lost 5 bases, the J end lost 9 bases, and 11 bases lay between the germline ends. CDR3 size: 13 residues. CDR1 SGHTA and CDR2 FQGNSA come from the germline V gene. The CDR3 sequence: CASSTTSVSPLHF. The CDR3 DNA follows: TGTGCCAGCAGCACGACAAGTGTTTCACCCCTCCACTTT.

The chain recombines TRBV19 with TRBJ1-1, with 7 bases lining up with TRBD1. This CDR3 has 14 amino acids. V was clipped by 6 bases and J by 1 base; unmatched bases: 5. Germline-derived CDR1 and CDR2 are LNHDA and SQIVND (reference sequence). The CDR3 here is CASSDRVRNTEAFF. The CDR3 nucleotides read TGTGCCAGTAGCGACAGGGTCAGGAACACTGAAGCTTTCTTT.

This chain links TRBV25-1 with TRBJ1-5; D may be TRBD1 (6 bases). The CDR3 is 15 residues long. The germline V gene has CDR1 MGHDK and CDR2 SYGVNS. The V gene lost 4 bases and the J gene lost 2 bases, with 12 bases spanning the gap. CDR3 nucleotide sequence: TGTGCCAGCAGTGCCCCGGGACAAGGCAATCAGCCCCAGCATTTT. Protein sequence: CASSAPGQGNQPQHF.

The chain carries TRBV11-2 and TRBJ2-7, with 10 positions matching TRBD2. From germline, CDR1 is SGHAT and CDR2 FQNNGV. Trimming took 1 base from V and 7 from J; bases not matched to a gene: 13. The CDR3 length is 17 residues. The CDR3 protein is CASSLGSGTSGAGEQYF. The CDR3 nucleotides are TGTGCCAGCAGCTTAGGATCGGGTACTAGCGGGGCGGGGGAGCAGTACTTC. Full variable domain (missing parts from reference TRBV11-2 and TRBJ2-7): EAGVAQSPRYKIIEKRQSVAFWCNPISGHATLYWYQQILGQGPKLLIQFQNNGVVDDSQLPKDRFSAERLKGVDSTLKIQPAKLEDSAVYLCASSLGSGTSGAGEQYFGPGTRLTVT.

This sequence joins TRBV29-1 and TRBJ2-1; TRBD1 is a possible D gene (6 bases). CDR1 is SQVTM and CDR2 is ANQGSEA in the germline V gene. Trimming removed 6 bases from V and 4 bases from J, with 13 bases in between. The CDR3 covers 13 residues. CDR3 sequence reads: CSVAGVSYNEQFF. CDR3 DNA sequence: TGCAGCGTCGCAGGGGTGAGTTACAATGAGCAGTTCTTC.

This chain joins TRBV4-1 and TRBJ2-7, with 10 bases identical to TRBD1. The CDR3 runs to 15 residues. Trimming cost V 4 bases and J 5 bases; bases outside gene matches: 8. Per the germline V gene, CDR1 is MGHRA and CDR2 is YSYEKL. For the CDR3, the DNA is TGCGCCAGCAGCCCACCGGGACAGGGGTGGGACGAGCAGTACTTC. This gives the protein CASSPPGQGWDEQYF.

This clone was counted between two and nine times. The CDR3 bases are TGTGCCAGCAGCTTGCTTGGCCTTAAGTTGAACAATGAGCAGTTCTTC. Translating it yields CASSLLGLKLNNEQFF. V usage is TRBV7-9 and J usage is TRBJ2-1; D ambiguous. The germline V and J ends were trimmed by 3 bases and 5 bases, with 17 bases remaining between them. The CDR3 length is 16 residues. Per germline, CDR1 SEHNR and CDR2 FQNEAQ (reference sequence).

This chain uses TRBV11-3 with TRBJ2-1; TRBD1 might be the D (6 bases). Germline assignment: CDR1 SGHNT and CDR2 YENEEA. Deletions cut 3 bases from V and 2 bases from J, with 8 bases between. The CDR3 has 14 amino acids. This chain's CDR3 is CASSLDSPYNEQFF. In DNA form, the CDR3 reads TGTGCCAGCAGCTTGGACAGCCCCTACAATGAGCAGTTCTTC.

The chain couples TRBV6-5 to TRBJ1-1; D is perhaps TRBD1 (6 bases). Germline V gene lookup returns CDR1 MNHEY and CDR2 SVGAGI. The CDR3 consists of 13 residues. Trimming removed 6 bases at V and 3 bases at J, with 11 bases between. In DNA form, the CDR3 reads TGTGCCAGCAGCCTCGGACAGCACACTGAAGCTTTCTTT. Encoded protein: CASSLGQHTEAFF.

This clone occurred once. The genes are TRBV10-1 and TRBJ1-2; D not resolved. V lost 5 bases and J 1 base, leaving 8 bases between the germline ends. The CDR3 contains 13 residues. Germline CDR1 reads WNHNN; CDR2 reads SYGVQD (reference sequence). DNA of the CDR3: TGCGCCAGCAGTAACTTCATTAACTATGGCTACACCTTC. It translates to CASSNFINYGYTF.

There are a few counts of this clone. The DNA of the CDR3 is TGTGCCAGTAGTATCGGTTTCGGCTACGAGCAGTACTTC. It specifies CASSIGFGYEQYF. The chain has TRBV19 and TRBJ2-7, with D hard to call. Trimming took 3 bases from V and 3 from J, leaving 9 bases between them. Germline loops: CDR1 LNHDA, CDR2 SQIVND (reference sequence). This CDR3 spans 13 amino acids.

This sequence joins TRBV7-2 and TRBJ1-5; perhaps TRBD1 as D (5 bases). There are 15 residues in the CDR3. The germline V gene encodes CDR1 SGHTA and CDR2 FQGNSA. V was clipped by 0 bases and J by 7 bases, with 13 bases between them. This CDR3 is CASSLAKGLSQPQHF. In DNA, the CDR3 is TGTGCCAGCAGCTTAGCTAAGGGGTTGAGCCAGCCCCAGCATTTT.

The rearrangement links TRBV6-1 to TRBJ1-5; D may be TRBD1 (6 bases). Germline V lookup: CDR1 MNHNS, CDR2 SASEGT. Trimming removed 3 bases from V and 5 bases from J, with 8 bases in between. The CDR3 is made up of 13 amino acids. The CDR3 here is CASSDRGYQPQHF. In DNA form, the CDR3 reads TGTGCCAGCAGTGACAGGGGATATCAGCCCCAGCATTTT.

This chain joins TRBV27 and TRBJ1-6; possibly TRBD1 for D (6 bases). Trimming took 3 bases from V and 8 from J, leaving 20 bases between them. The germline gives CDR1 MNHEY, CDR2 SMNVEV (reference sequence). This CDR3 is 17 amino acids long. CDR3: CASSLYPGQPRDSPLHF. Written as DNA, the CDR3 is TGTGCCAGCAGTTTGTACCCGGGACAACCTAGGGATTCACCCCTCCACTTT.

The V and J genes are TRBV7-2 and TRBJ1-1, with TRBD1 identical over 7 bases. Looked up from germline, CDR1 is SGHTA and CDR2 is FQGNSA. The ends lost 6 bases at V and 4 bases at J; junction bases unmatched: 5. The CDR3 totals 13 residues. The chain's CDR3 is CASRLDRATEAFF. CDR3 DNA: TGTGCCAGCAGACTTGACAGGGCCACTGAAGCTTTCTTT.

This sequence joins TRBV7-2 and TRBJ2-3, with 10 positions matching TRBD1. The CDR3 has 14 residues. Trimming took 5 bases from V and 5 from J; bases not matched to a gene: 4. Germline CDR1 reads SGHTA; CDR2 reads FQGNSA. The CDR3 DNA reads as TGTGCCAGCAGCCCGACAGGGGGCGAAGATACGCAGTATTTT. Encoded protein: CASSPTGGEDTQYF.